A single sample gave rise to the 18 T cell receptor beta chains below, sequenced in a study of OX40 agonist ivuxolimab in advanced cancers. TCRdb's copy holds only in-frame clones and misses some; the assay was immunoSEQ multiplex PCR. The table has 50,000 to 75,000 clones, 80% to 90% seen once. Source: CD4+ or CD8+ T cells sorted from blood, taken in a trial of the OX40 agonist ivuxolimab. The receptors derive from an adult with an advanced solid tumor such as melanoma, head and neck, liver or kidney cancer.

The rearrangement joins TRBV4-2 to TRBJ2-1, with D unclear. Deletions cut 0 bases from V and 9 bases from J, with 12 bases between. Germline V gives CDR1 LGHNA, CDR2 YNFKEQ. The CDR3 covers 14 residues. CDR3 nucleotides: TGTGCCAGCAGCCAAGAAACCGCCTGGGGTGAGCAGTTCTTC. Translated, it gives CASSQETAWGEQFF.

The rearrangement joins TRBV6-5 to TRBJ2-7; D not certain. V lost 6 bases, J lost 6 bases, and 9 bases lay in between. In germline, CDR1 is MNHEY, CDR2 SVGAGI. This CDR3 comprises 11 residues. CDR3 in amino acids: CASSDPGEQYF. As DNA, the CDR3 is TGTGCCAGCAGCGACCCGGGCGAGCAGTACTTC.

DNA of the CDR3: TGTGCCAGCAGCCTCTACGTTAGCACAGATACGCAGTATTTT. Encoded protein: CASSLYVSTDTQYF. The chain carries TRBV7-8 and TRBJ2-3; D not resolved. The CDR3 spans 14 residues. V was cut by 5 bases and J by 0 bases, with 9 bases left in between. CDR1 and CDR2 (germline): SGHVS, FQNEAQ.

This clone was counted a single time. CDR3 sequence: CAGKGIAGGTQYF. In DNA form, the CDR3 reads TGTGCCGGCAAGGGGATAGCCGGCGGTACGCAGTATTTT. The chain couples TRBV30 to TRBJ2-3; D is perhaps TRBD1 (5 bases). The CDR3 runs 13 residues. Trimming stripped 8 bases from V and 8 bases from J, with 20 bases between. From germline, CDR1 is GTSNPN and CDR2 SVGIG (reference sequence). Full variable domain (rest looked up from reference TRBV30 and TRBJ2-3): SQTIHQWPATLVQPVGSPLSLECTVEGTSNPNLYWYRQAAGRGLQLLFYSVGIGQISSEVPQNLSASRPQDRQFILSSKKLLLSDSGFYLCAGKGIAGGTQYFGPGTRLTVL.

This clone was seen only once. The V gene is TRBV14, the J gene TRBJ2-5; D gene unclear. V was pared by 3 bases and J by 5 bases, with 1 base between. The CDR3 extends over 10 amino acids. Germline V gene sequence: CDR1 SGHDN, CDR2 FVKESK. CDR3 nucleotide sequence: TGTGCCAGCAGCCAGGAGACCCAGTACTTC. This translates into CASSQETQYF. The full variable domain, completed using reference TRBV14 and TRBJ2-5, is EAGVTQFPSHSVIEKGQTVTLRCDPISGHDNLYWYRRVMGKEIKFLLHFVKESKQDESGMPNNRFLAERTGGTYSTLKVQPAELEDSGVYFCASSQETQYFGPGTRLLVL.

The CDR3 DNA follows: TGTGCCATCAGTGACCGGGACAGCGATGTGAGGTACTTC. Amino acids: CAISDRDSDVRYF. This sequence joins TRBV10-3 and TRBJ2-4, with TRBD1 matching 7 bases. The CDR3 runs to 13 residues. CDR1 and CDR2 (germline): ENHRY, SYGVKD. V shed 3 bases, J shed 15 bases, and the junction held 11 bases outside the gene matches.

DNA for the CDR3: TGTGCCAGCAGCGTAGGCCCGTTTCTGGATTCCTACGAGCAGTACTTC. It specifies CASSVGPFLDSYEQYF. The chain combines TRBV9 with TRBJ2-7; D call uncertain. The CDR3 runs 16 residues. Deletions cut 0 bases from V and 1 base from J, with 14 bases between. In germline, CDR1 is SGDLS, CDR2 YYNGEE.

This clone has only a few counts. The chain links TRBV5-5 to TRBJ1-1; D not certain. The CDR3 is 13 residues long. Trimming stripped 4 bases from V and 1 base from J, with 8 bases between. Germline-derived CDR1 and CDR2 are SGHKS and YYEKEE (reference sequence). DNA for the CDR3: TGTGCCAGCAGCGTTAACTCGAACACTGAAGCTTTCTTT. Protein product: CASSVNSNTEAFF.

The chain uses TRBV27 and TRBJ2-3, with TRBD1 as a possible D gene (5 bases). This CDR3 has 14 residues. Germline-derived CDR1 and CDR2 are MNHEY and SMNVEV (reference sequence). Trimming pared 8 bases from V and 1 base from J, leaving 13 bases between. CDR3 region: CASVQGRGTDTQYF. In DNA, the CDR3 is TGTGCCAGCGTTCAGGGCAGGGGCACAGATACGCAGTATTTT.

J is TRBJ1-2 and V is TRBV18; D unclear. V was cut by 1 base and J by 4 bases, with 7 bases left in between. Germline CDR1 is KGHSH and CDR2 is LQKENI. This CDR3 is 13 amino acids long. As DNA, the CDR3 is TGTGCCAGCTCACCACTTGATCTCTATGGCTACACCTTC. Its protein product is CASSPLDLYGYTF.

The rearrangement links TRBV30 to TRBJ2-6; D gene uncertain. This CDR3 has 15 residues. V lost 2 bases to trimming and J lost 0 bases, with 8 bases between them. In germline, CDR1 is GTSNPN, CDR2 SVGIG (reference sequence). The chain's CDR3 is CAWSFSGSGANVLTF. The DNA of the CDR3 is TGTGCCTGGAGTTTTTCAGGCTCTGGGGCCAACGTCCTGACTTTC.

The chain has TRBV10-1 and TRBJ2-1, with 8 bases aligning to TRBD1. Germline CDR1 reads WNHNN; CDR2 reads SYGVQD (reference sequence). This CDR3 contains 14 residues. J gave up 7 bases and V 6 bases, and 8 bases lay outside the gene matches. The CDR3 coding sequence is TGCGCCAGCAGAGGACAGGGCCCTCTGAATGAGCAGTTCTTC. Amino acid sequence: CASRGQGPLNEQFF.

On this clone: This CDR3 is also generated by other DNA sequences in the sample. This chain joins TRBV10-2 and TRBJ2-4, with D possibly being TRBD1 or TRBD2 (5 bases each). This CDR3 is 14 amino acids long. Per the germline V gene, CDR1 is WSHSY and CDR2 is SAAADI. With 3 bases removed from V and 6 bases from J, the gap between germline ends came to 12 bases. In DNA form, the CDR3 reads TGCGCCAGCAGTGATAGGCAGGGACGAAACATTCAGTACTTC. Its protein product is CASSDRQGRNIQYF.

J is TRBJ2-3 and V is TRBV9, with D unresolved. This CDR3 has 15 residues. Germline CDR1 and CDR2: SGDLS and YYNGEE. The V end was cut by 4 bases, the J end by 4 bases, with 16 bases between. The CDR3 protein is CASSPSNGGADTQYF. CDR3 in DNA: TGTGCCAGCAGCCCGAGCAACGGTGGGGCAGATACGCAGTATTTT.

The chain links TRBV11-1 to TRBJ2-7, with D perhaps given as TRBD1 or TRBD2 (5 bases each). The V end was cut by 6 bases, the J end by 0 bases, with 9 bases between. The CDR3 has 13 residues. The germline gives CDR1 SGHAT, CDR2 FQDESV (reference sequence). CDR3 sequence reads: CASRGRSSYEQYF. CDR3 sequence (DNA): TGTGCCAGCAGGGGACGTAGCTCCTACGAGCAGTACTTC. The variable domain in full, with the rest retrieved from reference TRBV11-1 and TRBJ2-7, is EAEVAQSPRYKITEKSQAVAFWCDPISGHATLYWYRQILGQGPELLVQFQDESVVDDSQLPKDRFSAERLKGVDSTLKIQPAELGDSAMYLCASRGRSSYEQYFGPGTRLTVT.

This rearrangement joins TRBV6-5 to TRBJ2-7; 12 bases map to TRBD2. This CDR3 comprises 15 residues. V dropped 7 bases and J dropped 4; count of bases not matched to a gene: 8. CDR1 and CDR2 (germline): MNHEY, SVGAGI. The CDR3 here is CASKTSGGSYYEQYF. The CDR3, as DNA: TGTGCCAGCAAAACTAGCGGGGGGAGTTATTACGAGCAGTACTTC.

The genes are TRBV7-9 and TRBJ2-7, with 11 bases lining up with TRBD1. There are 14 residues in the CDR3. Germline trimming cut 5 bases from V and 3 bases from J; bases unmatched to any gene: 3. Germline CDR1 and CDR2: SEHNR and FQNEAQ (reference sequence). CDR3 nucleotides: TGTGCCAGCAGCCAAGGGACAGGGGGCTACGAGCAGTACTTC. This translates into CASSQGTGGYEQYF.

The chain links TRBV5-1 to TRBJ2-3, with D uncertain. This CDR3 has 15 residues. V dropped 0 bases and J dropped 5 bases, with 13 bases sitting between them. From germline, CDR1 is SGHRS and CDR2 YFSETQ. CDR3 residues: CASSLGLQDLDTQYF. The CDR3 nucleotides read TGCGCCAGCAGCTTGGGGCTCCAGGATTTAGATACGCAGTATTTT.